Here is one T cell receptor (beta chain) with its context. Produced via immunoSEQ multiplex PCR; TCRdb's table is partial and in-frame only. The data contain around 120,000 clones, 75% to 90% of them singletons. The germline V gene has CDR1 LNHDA and CDR2 SQIVND (reference sequence). CDR3 size: 15 residues. V dropped 10 bases and J dropped 2; count of bases not matched to a gene: 12. This record belongs to a study of blood T cell repertoires in COVID-19. Sequenced sample: PBMCs or T cells enriched from blood (not recorded which). The chain carries TRBV19 and TRBJ2-7; 9 bases agree with TRBD1. The source is a woman in her fifties or sixties who had recovered from COVID-19. As DNA, the CDR3 is TGTGCCACAGGGGGCAGGGGACAGGGACCCTACGAGCAGTACTTC. Translating it yields CATGGRGQGPYEQYF.